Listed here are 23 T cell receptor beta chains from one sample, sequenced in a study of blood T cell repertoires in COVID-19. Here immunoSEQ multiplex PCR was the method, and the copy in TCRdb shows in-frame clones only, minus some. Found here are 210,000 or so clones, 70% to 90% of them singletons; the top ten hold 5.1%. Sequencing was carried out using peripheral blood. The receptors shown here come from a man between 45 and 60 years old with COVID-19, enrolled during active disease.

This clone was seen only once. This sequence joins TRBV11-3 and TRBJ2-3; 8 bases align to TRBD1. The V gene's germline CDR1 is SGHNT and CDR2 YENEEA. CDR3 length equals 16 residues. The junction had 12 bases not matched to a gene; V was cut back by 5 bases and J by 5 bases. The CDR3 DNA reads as TGTGCCAGCAGCCCTCTAATGACAGGGGTAAAAGATACGCAGTATTTT. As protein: CASSPLMTGVKDTQYF. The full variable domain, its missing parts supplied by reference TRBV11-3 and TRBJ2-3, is EAGVVQSPRYKIIEKKQPVAFWCNPISGHNTLYWYLQNLGQGPELLIRYENEEAVDDSQLPKDRFSAERLKGVDSTLKIQPAELGDSAVYLCASSPLMTGVKDTQYFGPGTRLTVL.

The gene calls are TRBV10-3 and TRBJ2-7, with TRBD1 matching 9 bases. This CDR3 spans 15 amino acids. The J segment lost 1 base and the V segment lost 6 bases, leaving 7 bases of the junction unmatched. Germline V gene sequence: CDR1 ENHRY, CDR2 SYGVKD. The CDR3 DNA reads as TGTGCCATCAGCGCCGGGACAGGGATTTCCTACGAGCAGTACTTC. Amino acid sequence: CAISAGTGISYEQYF.

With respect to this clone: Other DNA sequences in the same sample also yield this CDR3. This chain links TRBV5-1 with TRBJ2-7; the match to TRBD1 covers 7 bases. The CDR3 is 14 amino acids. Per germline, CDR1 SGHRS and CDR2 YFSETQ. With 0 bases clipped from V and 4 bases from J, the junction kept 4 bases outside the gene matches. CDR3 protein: CASSLGQGGYEQYF. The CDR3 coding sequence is TGCGCCAGCAGCTTGGGACAGGGTGGTTACGAGCAGTACTTC.

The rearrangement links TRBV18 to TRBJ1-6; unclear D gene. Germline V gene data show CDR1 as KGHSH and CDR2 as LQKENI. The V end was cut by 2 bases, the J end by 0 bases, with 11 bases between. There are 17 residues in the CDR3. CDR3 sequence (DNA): TGTGCCAGCTCACCATCCTCGCCGAGCTCCTATAATTCACCCCTCCACTTT. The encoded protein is CASSPSSPSSYNSPLHF.

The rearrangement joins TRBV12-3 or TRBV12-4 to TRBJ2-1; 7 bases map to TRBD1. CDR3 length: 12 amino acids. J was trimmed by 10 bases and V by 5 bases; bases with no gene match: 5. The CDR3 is CASSRQGREQFF. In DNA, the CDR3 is TGTGCCAGCAGTCGACAGGGCCGGGAGCAGTTCTTC.

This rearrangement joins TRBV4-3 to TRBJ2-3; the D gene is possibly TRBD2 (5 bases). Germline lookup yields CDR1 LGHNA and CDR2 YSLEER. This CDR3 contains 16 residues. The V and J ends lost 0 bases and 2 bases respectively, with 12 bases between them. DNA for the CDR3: TGCGCCAGCAGCCAAGATTTGAGGGTCTTCACAGATACGCAGTATTTT. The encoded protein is CASSQDLRVFTDTQYF.

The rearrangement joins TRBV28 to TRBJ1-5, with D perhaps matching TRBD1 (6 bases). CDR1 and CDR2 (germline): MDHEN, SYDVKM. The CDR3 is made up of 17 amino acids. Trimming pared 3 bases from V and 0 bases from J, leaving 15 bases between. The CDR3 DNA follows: TGTGCCAGCAGTTTGCCGGGACACCTCCTTAGCAATCAGCCCCAGCATTTT. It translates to CASSLPGHLLSNQPQHF.

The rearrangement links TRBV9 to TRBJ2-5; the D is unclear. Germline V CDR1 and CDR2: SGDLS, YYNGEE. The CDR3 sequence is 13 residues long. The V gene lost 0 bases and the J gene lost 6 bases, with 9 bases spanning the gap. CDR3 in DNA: TGTGCCAGCAGCGTAGGAGAAGTGCAGACCCAGTACTTC. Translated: CASSVGEVQTQYF.

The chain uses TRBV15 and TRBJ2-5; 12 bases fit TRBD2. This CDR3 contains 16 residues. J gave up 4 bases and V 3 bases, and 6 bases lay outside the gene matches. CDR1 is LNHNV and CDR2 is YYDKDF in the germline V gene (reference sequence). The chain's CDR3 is CATSRALAGGRETQYF. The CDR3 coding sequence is TGTGCCACCAGCAGGGCACTAGCGGGGGGCCGAGAGACCCAGTACTTC.

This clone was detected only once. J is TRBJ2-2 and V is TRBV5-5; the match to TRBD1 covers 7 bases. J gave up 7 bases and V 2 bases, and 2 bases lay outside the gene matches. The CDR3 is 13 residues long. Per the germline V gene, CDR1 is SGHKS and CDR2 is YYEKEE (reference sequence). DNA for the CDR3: TGTGCCAGCAGCTTAGGGGGCAACGGGGAGCTGTTTTTT. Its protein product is CASSLGGNGELFF.

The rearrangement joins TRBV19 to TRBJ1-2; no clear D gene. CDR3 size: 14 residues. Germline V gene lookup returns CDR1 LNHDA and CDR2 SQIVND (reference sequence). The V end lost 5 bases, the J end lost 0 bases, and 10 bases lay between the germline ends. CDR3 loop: CASSFGLANYGYTF. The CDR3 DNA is TGTGCCAGTAGTTTTGGTCTAGCTAACTATGGCTACACCTTC.

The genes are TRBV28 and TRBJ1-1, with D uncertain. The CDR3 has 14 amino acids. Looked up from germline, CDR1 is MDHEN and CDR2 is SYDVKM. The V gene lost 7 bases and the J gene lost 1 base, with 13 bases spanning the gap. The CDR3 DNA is TGTGCCAGCACCCTGAGACGGGAGAACACTGAAGCTTTCTTT. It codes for CASTLRRENTEAFF.

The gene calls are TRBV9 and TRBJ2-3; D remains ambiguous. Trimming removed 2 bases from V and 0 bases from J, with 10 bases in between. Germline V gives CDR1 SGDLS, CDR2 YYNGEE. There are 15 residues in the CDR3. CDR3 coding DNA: TGTGCCAGCAGCGTGATAGCAGACAGCACAGATACGCAGTATTTT. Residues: CASSVIADSTDTQYF.

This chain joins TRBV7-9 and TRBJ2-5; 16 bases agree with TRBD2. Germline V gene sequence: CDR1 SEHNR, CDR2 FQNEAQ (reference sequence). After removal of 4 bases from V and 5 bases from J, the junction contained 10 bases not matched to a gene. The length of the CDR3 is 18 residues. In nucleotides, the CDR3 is TGTGCCAGCAGCTCAACTTTAGGGACTAGCGGGGGGGCCGAGACCCAGTACTTC. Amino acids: CASSSTLGTSGGAETQYF.

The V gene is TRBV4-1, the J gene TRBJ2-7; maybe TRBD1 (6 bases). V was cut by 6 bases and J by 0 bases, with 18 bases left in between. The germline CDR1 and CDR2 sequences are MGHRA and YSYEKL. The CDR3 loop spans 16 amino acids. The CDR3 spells CASSLDLGQSSYEQYF. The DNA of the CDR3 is TGCGCCAGCAGTCTTGATCTCGGACAGAGCTCCTACGAGCAGTACTTC.

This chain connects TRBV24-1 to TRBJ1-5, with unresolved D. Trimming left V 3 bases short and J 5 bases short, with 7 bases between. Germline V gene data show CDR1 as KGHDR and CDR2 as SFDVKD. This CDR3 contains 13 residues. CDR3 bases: TGTGCCACCAGTGATACTGCCGATCAGCCCCAGCATTTT. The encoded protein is CATSDTADQPQHF.

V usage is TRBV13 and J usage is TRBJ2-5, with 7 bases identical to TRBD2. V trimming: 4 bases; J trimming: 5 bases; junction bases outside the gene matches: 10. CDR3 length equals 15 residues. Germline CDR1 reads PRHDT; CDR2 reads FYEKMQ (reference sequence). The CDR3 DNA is TGTGCCAGCAGCTCAGGCTGGGGGGGGATGGAGACCCAGTACTTC. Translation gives CASSSGWGGMETQYF.

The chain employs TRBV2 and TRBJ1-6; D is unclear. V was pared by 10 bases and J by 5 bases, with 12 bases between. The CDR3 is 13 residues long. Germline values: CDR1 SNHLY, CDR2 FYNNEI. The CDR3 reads CATARENNSPLHF. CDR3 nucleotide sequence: TGTGCCACCGCACGGGAGAATAATTCACCCCTCCACTTT.

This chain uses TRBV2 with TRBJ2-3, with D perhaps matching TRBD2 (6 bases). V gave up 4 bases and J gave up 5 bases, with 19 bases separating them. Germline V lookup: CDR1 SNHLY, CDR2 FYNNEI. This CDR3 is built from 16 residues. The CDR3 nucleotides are TGTGCCAGCAGTGCCCCCGAGGAGCGGGCGGGAGATACGCAGTATTTT. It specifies CASSAPEERAGDTQYF. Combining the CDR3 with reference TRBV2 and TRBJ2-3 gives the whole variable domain EPEVTQTPSHQVTQMGQEVILRCVPISNHLYFYWYRQILGQKVEFLVSFYNNEISEKSEIFDDQFSVERPDGSNFTLKIRSTKLEDSAMYFCASSAPEERAGDTQYFGPGTRLTVL.

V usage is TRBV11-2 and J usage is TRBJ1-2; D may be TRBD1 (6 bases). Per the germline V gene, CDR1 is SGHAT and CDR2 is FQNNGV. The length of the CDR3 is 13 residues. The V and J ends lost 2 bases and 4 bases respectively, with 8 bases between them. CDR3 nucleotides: TGTGCCAGCAGCTTAACAGGGCCCTATGGCTACACCTTC. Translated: CASSLTGPYGYTF.

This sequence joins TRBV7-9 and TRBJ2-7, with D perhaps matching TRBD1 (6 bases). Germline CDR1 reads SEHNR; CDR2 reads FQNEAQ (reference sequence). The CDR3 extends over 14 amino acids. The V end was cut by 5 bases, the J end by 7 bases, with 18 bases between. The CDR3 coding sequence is TGTGCCAGCAGCCTGGAGTCAGGGGTTGGGGAGCAGTACTTC. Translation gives CASSLESGVGEQYF.

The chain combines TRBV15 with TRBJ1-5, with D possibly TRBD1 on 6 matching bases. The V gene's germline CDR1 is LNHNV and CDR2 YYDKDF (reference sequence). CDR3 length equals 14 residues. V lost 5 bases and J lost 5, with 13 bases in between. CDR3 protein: CATSPTGYYQPQHF. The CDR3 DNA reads TGTGCCACCAGCCCAACAGGGTATTATCAGCCCCAGCATTTT.

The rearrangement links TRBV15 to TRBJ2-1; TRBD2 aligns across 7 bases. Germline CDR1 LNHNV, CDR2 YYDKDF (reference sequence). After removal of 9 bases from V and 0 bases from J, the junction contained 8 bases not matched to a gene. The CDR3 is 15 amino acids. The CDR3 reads CATRGAGSSYNEQFF. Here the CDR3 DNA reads TGTGCCACGAGGGGAGCGGGGAGCTCCTACAATGAGCAGTTCTTC.